Listed below are T cell receptor beta chains from one sample, sequenced in a study of human T cells and chemical hapten exposure. TCRdb redid the calling of the RACE reads with MiXCR, one entry per CDR3 protein. Of some 84,000 distinct CDR3 sequences in the sample, about a tenth were seen once. Sequencing was performed on whole blood, taken in connection with sensitization to the hapten diphenylcyclopropenone (DPC). These receptors originate from a woman aged 45-65 years with alopecia areata. Some clones in this sample may be carry-over from other donors' samples. Both conserved end residues are part of each CDR3. The D gene is left open where the match is weak. Clone size, where shown, is once, few, many, or a class for clones that have expanded.

cdr3_aa: CAISPMEDYGYTF
cdr3_nt: TGTGCCATCAGCCCAATGGAGGACTATGGCTACACCTTC
d_call: -
j_call: TRBJ1-2
clone_size: many
v_call: TRBV10-3

cdr3_aa: CSAREGRSRGTTEAFF
cdr3_nt: TGCAGTGCTAGAGAGGGGAGGTCCAGGGGGACCACTGAAGCTTTCTTT
d_call: TRBD1
j_call: TRBJ1-1
clone_size: many
v_call: TRBV20-1

cdr3_aa: CASSPERGARNEQFF
cdr3_nt: TGTGCCAGCAGCCCAGAACGGGGGGCGCGCAATGAGCAGTTCTTC
d_call: -
j_call: TRBJ2-1
clone_size: many
v_call: TRBV7-2

cdr3_aa: CASSVELSYEQYF
cdr3_nt: TGTGCCAGCAGCGTGGAACTTTCCTACGAGCAGTACTTC
d_call: -
j_call: TRBJ2-7
clone_size: few
v_call: TRBV9

cdr3_aa: CASSFLQGTSGANVLTF
cdr3_nt: TGTGCCAGCTCCTTTTTACAGGGGACCTCTGGGGCCAACGTCCTGACTTTC
d_call: TRBD1
j_call: TRBJ2-6
clone_size: few
v_call: TRBV18

cdr3_aa: CSARHISGSSYEQYF
cdr3_nt: TGCAGTGCTAGACATATTAGCGGGAGCTCCTACGAGCAGTACTTC
d_call: TRBD2
j_call: TRBJ2-7
clone_size: many
v_call: TRBV20-1

cdr3_aa: CASSLAGGGQETQYF
cdr3_nt: TGTGCCAGCAGCCTAGCGGGAGGGGGCCAAGAGACCCAGTACTTC
d_call: TRBD2
j_call: TRBJ2-5
clone_size: -
v_call: TRBV6-1

cdr3_aa: CASSLYVADTQYF
cdr3_nt: TGCGCCAGCAGCCTTTACGTCGCAGATACGCAGTATTTT
d_call: -
j_call: TRBJ2-3
clone_size: many
v_call: TRBV4-1

cdr3_aa: CASSETALGAEAFF
cdr3_nt: TGTGCCAGCAGTGAGACCGCCCTGGGGGCTGAAGCTTTCTTT
d_call: -
j_call: TRBJ1-1
clone_size: few
v_call: TRBV2

cdr3_aa: CASSLTGGADTQYF
cdr3_nt: TGTGCCAGCAGCTTGACAGGGGGCGCAGATACGCAGTATTTT
d_call: TRBD1
j_call: TRBJ2-3
clone_size: few
v_call: TRBV7-2

cdr3_aa: CASSREGQYF
cdr3_nt: TGTGCCAGCAGCCGAGAAGGGCAGTACTTC
d_call: -
j_call: TRBJ2-7
clone_size: many
v_call: TRBV5-8

cdr3_aa: CASSQDNNSPLHF
cdr3_nt: TGTGCCAGCAGCCAAGATAATAATTCACCCCTCCACTTT
d_call: -
j_call: TRBJ1-6
clone_size: many
v_call: TRBV4-2

cdr3_aa: CASSKALSIGPAGGSSYNSPLHF
cdr3_nt: TGTGCCAGCAGCAAAGCGCTTTCGATAGGACCCGCGGGGGGAAGTTCCTATAATTCACCCCTCCACTTT
d_call: -
j_call: TRBJ1-6
clone_size: -
v_call: TRBV21-1

cdr3_aa: CASSLTGAVFNEQFF
cdr3_nt: TGTGCCAGCAGTCTGACAGGGGCGGTGTTCAATGAGCAGTTCTTC
d_call: TRBD1
j_call: TRBJ2-1
clone_size: many
v_call: TRBV12-3/TRBV12-4